This is a list of T cell receptor beta chains from one sample in a study of blood T cell repertoires in COVID-19. Method: immunoSEQ multiplex PCR; TCRdb's copy keeps in-frame clones and lacks some. The sample yields 230,000 or so clones, over 80% seen once. Sequenced material: peripheral blood. The receptors were gathered from a human donor in a cohort sampled during active COVID-19. The conserved cysteine and the conserved F or W are not part of the CDR3 here. The D gene is left open where the match is weak.

NA,TRBV3-1/TRBV3-2,ASSRLSSYEQF
NA,TRBV19,ASSAGFRGGNTEAF
TRBD2,TRBV4-3,ASSQDQGLAGSGYNEQF
NA,TRBV18,ASSRKEAGIGELF
TRBD2,TRBV27,ASSSTGTSTGELF
TRBD2,TRBV4-1,ASSQDQGTSDPREDTQY
TRBD2,TRBV7-3,ASSWVLAGGTDTQY
TRBD2,TRBV2,ASSELAGGGDTQY
NA,TRBV28,ASRVLQGFTF
TRBD1,TRBV20-1,SAAGQGEQY
NA,TRBV20-1,SARDAYEQY
NA,TRBV4-2,ASSQEPQGSYGYT
TRBD1,TRBV28,ASEPLGDSSNQPQH
NA,TRBV28,ASSTGVPGQAF
TRBD2,TRBV28,ASSFPGRGGEQY
NA,TRBV4-3,ASSQVPRPFGYT
NA,TRBV30,AWSVVVSGSNTGELF
TRBD2,TRBV3-1/TRBV3-2,ASSLAGTSASVEQY
TRBD2,TRBV7-9,ASSFGLAGGPLRDEQY
TRBD1,TRBV30,AWSVPQRQGWYEQY
NA,TRBV5-4,ASSLDLNTEAF
TRBD1,TRBV4-1,ASSNRQGMTYNEQF
TRBD1,TRBV2,ASSGVDRVGEAF
NA,TRBV7-8,ASSLGGTGSYEQY
TRBD1,TRBV9,ASSSRTGGADTQY
TRBD2,TRBV3-1/TRBV3-2,ASSPGLATYEQY
TRBD2,TRBV9,ASSGKGREMRAGELF
TRBD1,TRBV18,ASSPMTGIMKPQH
NA,TRBV28,ASSSHKSQETQY
TRBD2,TRBV7-9,ASSSRLAQRTDTQY
TRBD2,TRBV6-2/TRBV6-3,ASSYYLAGGDNEQF
NA,TRBV2,ASRAGQSGQPQH
TRBD1,TRBV27,ASSRDRGSTGELF
TRBD2,TRBV15,ATSRDIAGRDNEQF
TRBD2,TRBV11-2,ASSLVLAGGAYNEQF
TRBD2,TRBV10-1,ASSPRGTSGSPNEQY
TRBD2,TRBV9,ASSADGLAGYEQY
NA,TRBV5-4,ASSFQGGRNEKLF
TRBD2,TRBV5-5,ASSDGREVNTGELF
TRBD2,TRBV19,ASSKGLVSEQY
TRBD2,TRBV7-3,ASSSLAGNQETQY
NA,TRBV18,ASSPETGRIANYGYT
NA,TRBV5-4,ASRTGLDNEQF
TRBD1,TRBV18,ASSPDRGRTGELF
NA,TRBV2,ASRYPGRTEAF